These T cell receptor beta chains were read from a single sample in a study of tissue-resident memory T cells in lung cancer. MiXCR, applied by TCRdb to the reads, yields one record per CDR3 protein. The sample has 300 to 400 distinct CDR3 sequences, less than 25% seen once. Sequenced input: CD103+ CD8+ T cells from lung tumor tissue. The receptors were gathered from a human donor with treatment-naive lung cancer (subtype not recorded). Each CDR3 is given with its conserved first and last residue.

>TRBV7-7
CASSPSGVAGDVETQYF
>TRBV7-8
CASSLLGGQDTQYF
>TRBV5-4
CSSSLDGSYNEQFF
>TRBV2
CASRGGGFGTDTQYF
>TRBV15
CATSRDWGSSYNEQFF
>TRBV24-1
CATIRTGGAGANVLTF
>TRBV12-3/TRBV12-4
CASSSGTHSYEQYF
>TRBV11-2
CASSLGGGLDGYTF
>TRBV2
CASSYPATNEKLFF
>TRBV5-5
CASSLGVENEQFF
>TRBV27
CASSLGPGTSVYEQYF
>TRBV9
CASSAGNTGELFF
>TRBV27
CASSQTQKKAFF
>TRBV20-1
CSARPVGNTEAFF
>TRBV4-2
CASSQEEGSGANVLTF
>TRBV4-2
CASSQAQGAGNSPLHF
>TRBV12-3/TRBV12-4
CASSLYNEQFF
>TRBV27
CASSLRQGEVTDTQYF
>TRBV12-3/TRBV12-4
CASSLQGSNQPQHF
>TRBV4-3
CASSQDGGGRETQYF
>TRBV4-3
CASSQGAGAPVEQFF
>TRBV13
CASSTSPGGRGYTF
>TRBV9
CASSVYTSGSTDTQYF
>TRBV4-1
CASSHVGTSGYEQYF
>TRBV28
CASSLRLPGHTEAFF
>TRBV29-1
CSVKREGTGELFF
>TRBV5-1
CASTLSPGQGASGELFF
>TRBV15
CATSYYRGKETQYF
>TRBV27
CASSSLAGTLYQETQYF
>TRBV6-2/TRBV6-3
CASSWEGPYEQYF
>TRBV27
CASSLSPGLADTDTQYF
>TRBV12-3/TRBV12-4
CASSLPAGTGALTDTQYF
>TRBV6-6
CASSYPGDQPQHF
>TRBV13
CASSTIQEPNTEAFF
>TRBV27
CASSSTGGLLHF
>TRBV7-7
CASSPGGVAGDVETQYF
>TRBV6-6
CASSYSRSINTGELFF
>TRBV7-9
CASSATAAGNQPQHF
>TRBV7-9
CASSSPGLASETQYF
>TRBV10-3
CAISESIGYEQYF
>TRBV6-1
CASSEVVGGLEQYF
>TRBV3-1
CASSQVGGGVNEQFF
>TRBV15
CATSTDGQGIDIQYF
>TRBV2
CASTVADSYEQYF
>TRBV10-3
CAISGTSPYNEQFF
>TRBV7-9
CASSSQGARATEQYF
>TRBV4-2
CASSPSGTGGEETQYF
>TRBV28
CASSFHNEQFF
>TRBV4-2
CASSQDPGGTGLLEKLFF
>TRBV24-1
CATIRTGGAGNQPQHF
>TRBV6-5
CASSPSGQDYEQYF
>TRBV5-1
CASSPSTSNEQFF
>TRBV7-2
CASSLGLAAGNEQFF
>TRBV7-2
CASSLAVGITNYGYTF
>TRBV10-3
CAISPGDTAYEQYF